The clone carrying this T cell receptor beta chain has just a few counts. What it recognizes is unknown. The entry originates in a study of shared clonotypes between healthy human individuals. Positively selected for CCR7, the CD45RO-negative cells used as naive CD8 cells excluded terminally differentiated effector memory CD45RA+ cells. Overall study results and limits: Enrolling few donors narrowed the genetic and exposure-history diversity that was represented. Generation probabilities of non-shared clonotypes were lower (relative to those shared by all four donors).

The CDR3 is 15 residues long. Trimming removed 2 bases at V and 1 base at J, with 12 bases between. Germline CDR1 and CDR2: MGHRA and YSYEKL. Generated by immunoSEQ multiplex PCR, the TCRdb table keeps only in-frame clones and is missing some. The table has around 550,000 clones, approximately 95% seen once. The sequencing sample was made of naive CD8+ T cells sorted from blood. The chain joins TRBV4-1 to TRBJ2-7; TRBD1 or TRBD2 may be the D gene (6 bases each). The sequence was collected from a woman in her twenties or thirties in good health. CDR3 nucleotides: TGCGCCAGCAGCCAATACGGGGGCGCATCCTACGAGCAGTACTTC. Residues: CASSQYGGASYEQYF.